The clone carrying this T cell receptor (beta chain) was recorded a few times. The entry originates in a study of early T cells in non-severe SARS-CoV-2 infection. TCRdb fed the 5' RACE reads into MiXCR, producing one record per CDR3 protein. The sample lists approximately 50,000 distinct CDR3 sequences, 10% to 15% occurring once. V lost 6 bases and J lost 1, with 18 bases in between. There are 16 residues in the CDR3. The clonotype comes from an adult who was a healthcare worker with PCR-confirmed SARS-CoV-2 infection or an uninfected control (not recorded which). V gene TRBV12-3 or TRBV12-4 combines with J gene TRBJ1-1, with D unclear. The starting material was whole blood, obtained at baseline. CDR3 DNA sequence: TGTGCCAGCAGCCTCCAATTGCAGTACCCGAACACTGAAGCTTTCTTT. It is translated as CASSLQLQYPNTEAFF.